This entry lists 3 T cell receptor beta chains sequenced from one sample in a study of blood T cell repertoires in COVID-19. Profiled with immunoSEQ multiplex PCR; TCRdb holds only in-frame clones, not every one. The repertoire holds some 270,000 clones, with 84% as singletons. The sequenced sample consisted of peripheral blood. All receptors derive from a woman between 40 and 55 years old who had recovered from COVID-19.

This clone was seen once. This chain links TRBV2 with TRBJ1-5; D not resolved. The CDR3 length is 13 residues. Per the germline V gene, CDR1 is SNHLY and CDR2 is FYNNEI. The V end was cut by 9 bases, the J end by 4 bases, with 13 bases between. CDR3 DNA: TGTGCCAGTAAGACTGTTGAAAATCAGCCCCAGCATTTT. Translation gives CASKTVENQPQHF.

The chain uses TRBV6-5 and TRBJ2-5; D is perhaps TRBD2 (6 bases). Trimming took 7 bases from V and 2 from J, leaving 14 bases between them. Per germline, CDR1 MNHEY and CDR2 SVGAGI. The CDR3 extends over 14 amino acids. The chain's CDR3 is CASTPHGRQETQYF. The CDR3 DNA is TGTGCCAGCACTCCCCACGGGAGACAAGAGACCCAGTACTTC.

The V gene is TRBV5-1, the J gene TRBJ2-5; 9 positions agree with TRBD2. With V trimmed by 4 bases and J by 1 base, 2 bases remained unmatched. The CDR3 covers 14 residues. The germline V gene has CDR1 SGHRS and CDR2 YFSETQ. The CDR3 coding sequence is TGCGCCAGCAGCATGACTAGCGGCCAAGAGACCCAGTACTTC. Amino acids: CASSMTSGQETQYF.